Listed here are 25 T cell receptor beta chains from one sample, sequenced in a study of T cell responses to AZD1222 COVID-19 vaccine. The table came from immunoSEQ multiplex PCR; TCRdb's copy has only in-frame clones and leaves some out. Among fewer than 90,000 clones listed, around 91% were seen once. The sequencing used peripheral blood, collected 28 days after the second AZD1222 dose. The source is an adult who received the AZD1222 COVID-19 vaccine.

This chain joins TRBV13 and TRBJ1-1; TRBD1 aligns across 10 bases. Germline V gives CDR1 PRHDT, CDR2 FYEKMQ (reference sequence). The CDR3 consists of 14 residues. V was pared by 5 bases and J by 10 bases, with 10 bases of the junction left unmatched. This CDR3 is CASSTLTGGRSAFF. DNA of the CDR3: TGTGCCAGCAGCACCTTGACAGGGGGCAGGTCAGCTTTCTTT.

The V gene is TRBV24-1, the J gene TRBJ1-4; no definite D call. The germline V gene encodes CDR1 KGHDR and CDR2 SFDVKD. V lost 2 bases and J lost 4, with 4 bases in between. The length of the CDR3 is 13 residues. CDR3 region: CATSDSRNEKLFF. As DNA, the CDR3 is TGTGCCACCAGTGATTCCCGTAATGAAAAACTGTTTTTT.

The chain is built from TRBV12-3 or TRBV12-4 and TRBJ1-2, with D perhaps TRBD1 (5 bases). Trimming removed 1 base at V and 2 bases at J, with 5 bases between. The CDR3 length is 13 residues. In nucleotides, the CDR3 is TGTGCCAGCAGTTTAGGGGGGAACTATGGCTACACCTTC. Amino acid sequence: CASSLGGNYGYTF.

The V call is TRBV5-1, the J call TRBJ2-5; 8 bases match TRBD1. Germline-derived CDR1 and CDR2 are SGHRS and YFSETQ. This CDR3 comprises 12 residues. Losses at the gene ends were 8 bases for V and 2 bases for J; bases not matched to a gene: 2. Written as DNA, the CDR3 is TGCGCCAGTCGACAGGGGCAAGAGACCCAGTACTTC. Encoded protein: CASRQGQETQYF.

Written as DNA, the CDR3 is TGTGCCAGCAGCCGCGAGTATGTGGCTAATGAAAAACTGTTTTTT. This gives the protein CASSREYVANEKLFF. The chain recombines TRBV7-6 with TRBJ1-4, with unresolved D. V dropped 5 bases and J dropped 3 bases, with 13 bases sitting between them. Germline V lookup: CDR1 SGHVS, CDR2 FNYEAQ. The length of the CDR3 is 15 residues.

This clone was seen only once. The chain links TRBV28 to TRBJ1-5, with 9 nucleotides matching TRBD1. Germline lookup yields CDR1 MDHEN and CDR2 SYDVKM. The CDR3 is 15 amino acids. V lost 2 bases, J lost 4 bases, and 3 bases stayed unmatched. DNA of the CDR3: TGTGCCAGCAGTTTACCGACAGGGGGGAATCAGCCCCAGCATTTT. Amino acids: CASSLPTGGNQPQHF.

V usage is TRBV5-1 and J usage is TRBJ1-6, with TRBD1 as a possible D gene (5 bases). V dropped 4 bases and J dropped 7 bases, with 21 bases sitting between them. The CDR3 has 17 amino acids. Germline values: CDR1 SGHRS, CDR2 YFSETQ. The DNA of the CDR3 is TGCGCCAGCAGCACGTCCCAGGCACCCGGGGGGAATTCACCCCTCCACTTT. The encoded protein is CASSTSQAPGGNSPLHF.

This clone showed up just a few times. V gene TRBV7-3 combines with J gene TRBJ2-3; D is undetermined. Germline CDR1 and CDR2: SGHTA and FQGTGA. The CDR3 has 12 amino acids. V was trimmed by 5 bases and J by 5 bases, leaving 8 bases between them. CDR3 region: CASSLSEDTQYF. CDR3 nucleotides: TGTGCCAGCAGCCTAAGTGAAGATACGCAGTATTTT.

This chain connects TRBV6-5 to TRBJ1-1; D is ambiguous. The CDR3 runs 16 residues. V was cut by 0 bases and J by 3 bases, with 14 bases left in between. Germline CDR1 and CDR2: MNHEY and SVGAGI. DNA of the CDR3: TGTGCCAGCAGTTACTCGGGCATCGTGTTGGACACTGAAGCTTTCTTT. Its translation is CASSYSGIVLDTEAFF.

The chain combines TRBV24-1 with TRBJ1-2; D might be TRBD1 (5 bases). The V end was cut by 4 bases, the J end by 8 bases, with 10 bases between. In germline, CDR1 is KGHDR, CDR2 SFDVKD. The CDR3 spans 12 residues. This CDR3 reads CATSEWGTGYTF. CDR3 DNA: TGTGCCACCAGTGAGTGGGGGACCGGCTACACCTTC.

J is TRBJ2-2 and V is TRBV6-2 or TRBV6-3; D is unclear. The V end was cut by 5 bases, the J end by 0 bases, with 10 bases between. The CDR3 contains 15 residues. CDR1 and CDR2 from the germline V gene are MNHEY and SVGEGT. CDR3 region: CASSTTPTNTGELFF. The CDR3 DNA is TGTGCCAGCAGTACAACCCCTACGAACACCGGGGAGCTGTTTTTT.

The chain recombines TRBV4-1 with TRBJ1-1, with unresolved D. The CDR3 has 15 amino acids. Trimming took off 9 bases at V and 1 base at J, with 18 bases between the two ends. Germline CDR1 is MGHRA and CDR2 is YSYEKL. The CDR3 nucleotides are TGCGCCAGTGGAAACCTGGTCCCAACGAACACTGAAGCTTTCTTT. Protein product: CASGNLVPTNTEAFF.

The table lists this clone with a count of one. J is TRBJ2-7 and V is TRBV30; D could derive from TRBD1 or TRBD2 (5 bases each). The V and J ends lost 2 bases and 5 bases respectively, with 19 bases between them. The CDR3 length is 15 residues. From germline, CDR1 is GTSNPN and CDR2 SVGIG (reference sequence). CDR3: CAWSPPGTHADEQYF. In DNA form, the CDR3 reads TGTGCCTGGAGTCCCCCCGGGACCCATGCCGACGAGCAGTACTTC.

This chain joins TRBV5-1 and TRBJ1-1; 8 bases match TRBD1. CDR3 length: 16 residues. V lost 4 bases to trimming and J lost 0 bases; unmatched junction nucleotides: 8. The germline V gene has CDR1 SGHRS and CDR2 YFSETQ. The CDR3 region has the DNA TGCGCCAGCAGCCCCCGGACAGGGCGGGTGAACACTGAAGCTTTCTTT. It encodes CASSPRTGRVNTEAFF.

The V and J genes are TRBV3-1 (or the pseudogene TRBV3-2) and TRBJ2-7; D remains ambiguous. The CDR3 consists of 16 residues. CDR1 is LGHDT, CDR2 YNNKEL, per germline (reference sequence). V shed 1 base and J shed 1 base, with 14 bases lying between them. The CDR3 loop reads CASSQVSEKVSYEQYF. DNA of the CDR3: TGTGCCAGCAGCCAAGTGTCTGAAAAGGTATCCTACGAGCAGTACTTC.

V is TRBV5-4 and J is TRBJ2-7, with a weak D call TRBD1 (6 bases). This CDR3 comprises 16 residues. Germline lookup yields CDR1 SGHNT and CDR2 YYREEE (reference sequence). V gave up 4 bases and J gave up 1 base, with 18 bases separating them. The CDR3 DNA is TGTGCCAGCAGCGAGGGAGCAGGGGTGACGTCCTACGAGCAGTACTTC. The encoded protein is CASSEGAGVTSYEQYF.

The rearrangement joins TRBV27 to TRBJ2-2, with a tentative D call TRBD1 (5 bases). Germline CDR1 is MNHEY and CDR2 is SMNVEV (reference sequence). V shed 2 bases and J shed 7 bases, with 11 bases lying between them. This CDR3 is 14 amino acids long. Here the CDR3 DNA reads TGTGCCAGCAGTTTACGTGGGGCCGGCGGGGAGCTGTTTTTT. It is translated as CASSLRGAGGELFF.

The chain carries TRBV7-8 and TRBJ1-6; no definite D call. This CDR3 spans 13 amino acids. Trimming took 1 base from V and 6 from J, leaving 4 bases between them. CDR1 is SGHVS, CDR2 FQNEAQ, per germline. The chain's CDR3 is CASSLELNSPLHF. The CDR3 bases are TGTGCCAGCAGCTTAGAACTTAATTCACCCCTCCACTTT.

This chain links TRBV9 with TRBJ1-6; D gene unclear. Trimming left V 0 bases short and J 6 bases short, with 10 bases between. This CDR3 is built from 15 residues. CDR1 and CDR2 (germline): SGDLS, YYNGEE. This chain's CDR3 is CASSVDPKLNSPLHF. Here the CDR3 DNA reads TGTGCCAGCAGCGTAGATCCCAAACTTAATTCACCCCTCCACTTT. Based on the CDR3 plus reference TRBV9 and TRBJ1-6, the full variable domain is DSGVTQTPKHLITATGQRVTLRCSPRSGDLSVYWYQQSLDQGLQFLIQYYNGEERAKGNILERFSAQQFPDLHSELNLSSLELGDSALYFCASSVDPKLNSPLHFGNGTRLTVT.

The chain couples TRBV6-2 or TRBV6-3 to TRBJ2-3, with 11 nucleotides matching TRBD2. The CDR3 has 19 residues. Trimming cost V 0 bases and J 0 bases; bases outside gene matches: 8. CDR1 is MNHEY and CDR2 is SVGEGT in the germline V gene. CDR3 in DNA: TGTGCCAGCAGTTACTCGCCCTGGACTAGCGGGTCTAGCACAGATACGCAGTATTTT. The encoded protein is CASSYSPWTSGSSTDTQYF.

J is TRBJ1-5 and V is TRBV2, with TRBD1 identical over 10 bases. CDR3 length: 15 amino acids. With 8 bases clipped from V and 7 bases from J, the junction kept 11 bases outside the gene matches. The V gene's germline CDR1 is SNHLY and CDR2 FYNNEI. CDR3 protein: CASDRDRGVGQPQHF. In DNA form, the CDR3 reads TGTGCCAGCGACAGGGACAGGGGAGTAGGACAGCCCCAGCATTTT.

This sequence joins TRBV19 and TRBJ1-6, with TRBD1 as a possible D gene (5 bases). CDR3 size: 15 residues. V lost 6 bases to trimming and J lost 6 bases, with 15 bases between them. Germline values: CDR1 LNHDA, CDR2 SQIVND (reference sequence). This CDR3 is CASSGPGPINSPLHF. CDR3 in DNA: TGTGCCAGTAGCGGGCCGGGACCCATTAATTCACCCCTCCACTTT.

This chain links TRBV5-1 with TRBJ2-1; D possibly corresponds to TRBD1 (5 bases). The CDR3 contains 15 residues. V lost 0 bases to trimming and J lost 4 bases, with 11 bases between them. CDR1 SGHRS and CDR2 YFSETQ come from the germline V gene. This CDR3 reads CASSLGGAQYNEQFF. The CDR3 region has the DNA TGCGCCAGCAGCTTGGGTGGGGCTCAGTACAATGAGCAGTTCTTC.

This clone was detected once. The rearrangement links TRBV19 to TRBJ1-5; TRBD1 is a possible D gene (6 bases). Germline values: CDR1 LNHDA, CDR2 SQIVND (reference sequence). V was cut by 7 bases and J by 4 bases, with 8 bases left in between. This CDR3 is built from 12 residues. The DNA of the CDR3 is TGTGCCAGTAATCAGGGGAATCAGCCCCAGCATTTT. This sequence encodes CASNQGNQPQHF.

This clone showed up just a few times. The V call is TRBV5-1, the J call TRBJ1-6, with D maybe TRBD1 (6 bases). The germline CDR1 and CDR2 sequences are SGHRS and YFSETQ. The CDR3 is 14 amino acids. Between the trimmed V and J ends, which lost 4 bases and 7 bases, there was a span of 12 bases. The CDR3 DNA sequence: TGCGCCAGCAGCCCTCGGACAGAAAATTCACCCCTCCACTTT. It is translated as CASSPRTENSPLHF.